The rows below give T cell receptor beta chains drawn from one sample of a study of cytomegalovirus exposure and HLA in healthy donors. Measured with immunoSEQ multiplex PCR; TCRdb has only the in-frame clones, and not every one. This sample has around 71,000 clones, with 85% to 95% found just once. Sequenced sample: PBMCs. The receptor source for this set is a man between 18 and 29 years old in good health and CMV-seropositive. Each CDR3 is given with its conserved first and last residue. Fields, in order: CDR3 length, V gene, J gene, CDR3 protein.

16	TRBV7-3	TRBJ2-6	CASRQGAPSGANVLTF
15	TRBV5-6	TRBJ2-7	CASSRTDRGFYEQYF
13	TRBV6-6	TRBJ2-7	CATRGTAREEQYF
16	TRBV5-1	TRBJ2-2	CASSLDLTVNTGELFF
13	TRBV19	TRBJ1-5	CATAGRGLQPQHF
14	TRBV2	TRBJ2-7	CAISGQGARYEQYF
11	TRBV14	TRBJ2-7	CATSGASEQYF
15	TRBV27	TRBJ2-2	CASSLRGVETGELFF
15	TRBV19	TRBJ1-5	CASVLRGQRNQPQHF
13	TRBV19	TRBJ2-1	CASRGQAYNEQFF
15	TRBV5-4	TRBJ2-5	CASSERQGGEETQYF
15	TRBV18	TRBJ1-5	CASSPLPGNNQPQHF
16	TRBV14	TRBJ2-6	CASSQDRRSGANVLTF
15	TRBV12-2	TRBJ2-5	CASPPLAVTQETQYF
14	TRBV5-4	TRBJ2-7	CASSRTGGPYEQYF
13	TRBV28	TRBJ1-5	CASSPDTNQPQHF
13	TRBV28	TRBJ1-1	CASSSGQGTEAFF
14	TRBV28	TRBJ2-7	CASSSQGPLYEQYF
15	TRBV7-2	TRBJ2-7	CASRSGSGDTYEQYF
12	TRBV18	TRBJ2-7	CASSPWSDEQYF
14	TRBV9	TRBJ2-1	CASSARTVTYEQFF
19	TRBV27	TRBJ2-6	CASSSPQGKGLAGANVLTF
15	TRBV19	TRBJ1-2	CASSIASPDRAGYTF
17	TRBV5-1	TRBJ2-3	CASSLWPSGQGTDTQYF
14	TRBV2	TRBJ1-6	CASVQGSDNSPLHF
14	TRBV29-1	TRBJ2-1	CSVFGRERLNEQFF
14	TRBV13	TRBJ2-3	CASSSDDIEDTQYF
15	TRBV27	TRBJ2-7	CASSFADRLPYEQYF
15	TRBV7-9	TRBJ1-4	CASSRYSWGQEKLFF
14	TRBV5-1	TRBJ1-1	CASSLKGDNTEAFF
14	TRBV11-2	TRBJ2-7	CASSYRLRIYEQYF
12	TRBV9	TRBJ2-7	CASSTGATEQYF
15	TRBV5-5	TRBJ1-5	CASSSDSLRNQPQHF
16	TRBV7-8	TRBJ1-1	CASSQPRGRRGTEAFF
15	TRBV10-2	TRBJ2-1	CASSERTGRDNEQFF
14	TRBV6-4	TRBJ1-5	CASSPQSGDQPQHF
11	TRBV30	TRBJ1-2	CAWSPLYGYTF
14	TRBV7-3	TRBJ1-1	CASSLNPGYTEAFF
16	TRBV7-9	TRBJ2-3	CASSLGDSMRTDTQYF
16	TRBV14	TRBJ2-2	CASSRRLAGASGELFF
13	TRBV7-9	TRBJ2-1	CASSFGSSAEQFF
14	TRBV5-4	TRBJ2-5	CASSLEAGEETQYF
15	TRBV28	TRBJ1-1	CASSSGQGSYTEAFF
16	TRBV7-2	TRBJ2-2	CASSFIPGGLGGELFF
21	TRBV6-1	TRBJ2-4	CASSEARGQGGEKWAKNIQYF
16	TRBV5-1	TRBJ1-1	CASSLTPTGSGTEAFF
15	TRBV2	TRBJ2-3	CASSELGRSTDTQYF
15	TRBV5-8	TRBJ1-1	CASSSHRARDTEAFF
17	TRBV5-4	TRBJ2-1	CASSLFQLTSGASEQFF
13	TRBV19	TRBJ1-1	CASSRAGYTEAFF
15	TRBV4-2	TRBJ2-2	CASSQDETVPGELFF
16	TRBV29-1	TRBJ1-1	CSVGGDLGTRHGEAFF
15	TRBV28	TRBJ1-1	CASSLYLTGNTEAFF
15	TRBV9	TRBJ1-4	CASSVGQGSNEKLFF
17	TRBV27	TRBJ2-1	CASTSTEASLSYNEQFF
15	TRBV27	TRBJ2-6	CASPPPGSGANVLTF
13	TRBV2	TRBJ2-7	CASIQSLAYEQYF
15	TRBV6-6	TRBJ1-1	CASSYGAGVRTEAFF
15	TRBV9	TRBJ2-7	CASSVVAGDLDEQYF